The T cell receptor beta chain under discussion was sequenced for a study of blood T cell repertoires in COVID-19. On the study more broadly: Material from acute and convalescent COVID-19 was sourced from the United States, Italy and Spain. The analysed material was cDNA or gDNA that came from T cells, B-cell-depleted T cells, or PBMCs.

This CDR3 is built from 15 residues. Germline V gives CDR1 MNHNY, CDR2 SVGAGI (reference sequence). V lost 5 bases and J 3 bases, leaving 14 bases between the germline ends. Original data processing: Estimation of nucleated cell counts was performed using reference gene primer amplification. Assay used: immunoSEQ multiplex PCR; TCRdb lists only in-frame clones, some missing. V, J and clone size derive from that table, while D and trimming were established from the DNA sequence. This table has tens of thousands of clones, over 70% appearing once. This TCR was sampled from a man older than 75 with active or convalescent COVID-19. The sequenced sample consisted of peripheral blood. The chain is built from TRBV6-6 and TRBJ1-5, with a weak D call TRBD1 (6 bases). The CDR3 DNA reads as TGTGCCAGCAGTGAGGGAACAGGGTTCAATCAGCCCCAGCATTTT. Its protein product is CASSEGTGFNQPQHF.